This T cell receptor beta chain was sequenced for a study of T cells in tumors after PD-1 blockade (dated by TCRdb to about 2019). About the investigation overall: Exclusion criteria were prior checkpoint blockade, use of systemic immunosuppressants, or recent radiotherapy or other anti-cancer therapy within 4 weeks. On average, peripheral blood samples yielded roughly 39,000 unique clonotypes and 90,000 to 140,000 TCR templates (range about 23,000-270,000). Patients were treated with either pembrolizumab 200 mg every 3 weeks or cemiplimab 350 mg every 2 weeks. Paired single-cell RNA and TCR sequencing was done in the study on site-matched tumors from patients with BCC or SCC, both before and after anti-PD-1 therapy. While on anti-PD-1 treatment, some of the patients also continued taking daily vismodegib 150 mg. Clinical response was assessed using RECIST version 1.1. To compare blood and tumor clonotypes, bulk TCR sequencing was performed on 10 peripheral blood samples from 5 patients. General study outcomes and caveats: The source of novel T cell clones was not identified and could include lymphoid organs or rare unexpanded clones within the tumor or its periphery. About 40% of TCR clonotypes from the tumor were detected in blood, and certain novel exhausted tumor clones were present in blood collected before treatment, which suggests recruitment from the periphery.

The sample's time point label is to be understood as: before anti-PD-1 therapy. For bulk TCRbeta sequencing, genomic DNA was extracted from tumor biopsies or peripheral blood, and input amounts ranged from roughly 550 ng to 6,500 ng. All patients had histologically proven advanced or metastatic basal or squamous cell carcinoma and were poor candidates for surgical resection. Of the 11 patients in the basal cell carcinoma cohort, several underwent bulk tumor TCR sequencing. The CDR3 covers 13 residues, taking in both the cysteine and the phenylalanine. Solely the CDR3 DNA is kept, with 39 bases framed from the first base. Between the V and J ends, shortened by 3 bases and 7 bases respectively, the junction contains 7 bases. CDR1 and CDR2 are read off the germline V gene as SGHTA and FQGNSA. Deep TCRbeta sequencing was performed with the immunoSEQ platform. The original pipeline was this. Only productive rearrangements were exported from the immunoSEQ Analyzer for downstream analysis. T cell phenotypes were assigned to bulk TCRbeta clonotypes by matching the clonotypes to single-cell RNA+TCR-seq clones with the same TCRbeta sequence. Using bulk TCR sequencing data, clone enrichment in tumor was calculated by dividing a clone's tumor frequency by the same clone's PBMC frequency. GLIPH was used to group TCRs into specificity groups, clusters of distinct TCRs likely recognizing common antigens via shared CDR3 motifs. TCRdb took over this immuneACCESS table, retaining in-frame rearrangements with V and J assigned. Such tables are incomplete; in checked studies, under half of the missing clones stem from an unresolved V gene, and the remainder is unexplained. The V and J calls and the clone size are those of that table, but D and trimming were determined from the DNA. The sample has approximately 60,000 clones on record, about four fifths of them singletons. The ten largest clones capture around an eighth of the sample.

To note about this clone: Its antigen specificity is not known. No clone much larger than this one lies a single base away; base qualities are absent.

The source material was PBMCs, sampled before anti-PD-1 treatment. The sequence links TRBV7-2 to TRBJ1-6; perhaps TRBD1 is the D gene, with 5 bases matching. The receptor was derived from a human donor with basal cell carcinoma. The CDR3 reads as follows: CASSFRQNSPLHF. The nucleotide sequence reads TGTGCCAGCAGCTTCCGACAGAATTCACCCCTCCACTTT.